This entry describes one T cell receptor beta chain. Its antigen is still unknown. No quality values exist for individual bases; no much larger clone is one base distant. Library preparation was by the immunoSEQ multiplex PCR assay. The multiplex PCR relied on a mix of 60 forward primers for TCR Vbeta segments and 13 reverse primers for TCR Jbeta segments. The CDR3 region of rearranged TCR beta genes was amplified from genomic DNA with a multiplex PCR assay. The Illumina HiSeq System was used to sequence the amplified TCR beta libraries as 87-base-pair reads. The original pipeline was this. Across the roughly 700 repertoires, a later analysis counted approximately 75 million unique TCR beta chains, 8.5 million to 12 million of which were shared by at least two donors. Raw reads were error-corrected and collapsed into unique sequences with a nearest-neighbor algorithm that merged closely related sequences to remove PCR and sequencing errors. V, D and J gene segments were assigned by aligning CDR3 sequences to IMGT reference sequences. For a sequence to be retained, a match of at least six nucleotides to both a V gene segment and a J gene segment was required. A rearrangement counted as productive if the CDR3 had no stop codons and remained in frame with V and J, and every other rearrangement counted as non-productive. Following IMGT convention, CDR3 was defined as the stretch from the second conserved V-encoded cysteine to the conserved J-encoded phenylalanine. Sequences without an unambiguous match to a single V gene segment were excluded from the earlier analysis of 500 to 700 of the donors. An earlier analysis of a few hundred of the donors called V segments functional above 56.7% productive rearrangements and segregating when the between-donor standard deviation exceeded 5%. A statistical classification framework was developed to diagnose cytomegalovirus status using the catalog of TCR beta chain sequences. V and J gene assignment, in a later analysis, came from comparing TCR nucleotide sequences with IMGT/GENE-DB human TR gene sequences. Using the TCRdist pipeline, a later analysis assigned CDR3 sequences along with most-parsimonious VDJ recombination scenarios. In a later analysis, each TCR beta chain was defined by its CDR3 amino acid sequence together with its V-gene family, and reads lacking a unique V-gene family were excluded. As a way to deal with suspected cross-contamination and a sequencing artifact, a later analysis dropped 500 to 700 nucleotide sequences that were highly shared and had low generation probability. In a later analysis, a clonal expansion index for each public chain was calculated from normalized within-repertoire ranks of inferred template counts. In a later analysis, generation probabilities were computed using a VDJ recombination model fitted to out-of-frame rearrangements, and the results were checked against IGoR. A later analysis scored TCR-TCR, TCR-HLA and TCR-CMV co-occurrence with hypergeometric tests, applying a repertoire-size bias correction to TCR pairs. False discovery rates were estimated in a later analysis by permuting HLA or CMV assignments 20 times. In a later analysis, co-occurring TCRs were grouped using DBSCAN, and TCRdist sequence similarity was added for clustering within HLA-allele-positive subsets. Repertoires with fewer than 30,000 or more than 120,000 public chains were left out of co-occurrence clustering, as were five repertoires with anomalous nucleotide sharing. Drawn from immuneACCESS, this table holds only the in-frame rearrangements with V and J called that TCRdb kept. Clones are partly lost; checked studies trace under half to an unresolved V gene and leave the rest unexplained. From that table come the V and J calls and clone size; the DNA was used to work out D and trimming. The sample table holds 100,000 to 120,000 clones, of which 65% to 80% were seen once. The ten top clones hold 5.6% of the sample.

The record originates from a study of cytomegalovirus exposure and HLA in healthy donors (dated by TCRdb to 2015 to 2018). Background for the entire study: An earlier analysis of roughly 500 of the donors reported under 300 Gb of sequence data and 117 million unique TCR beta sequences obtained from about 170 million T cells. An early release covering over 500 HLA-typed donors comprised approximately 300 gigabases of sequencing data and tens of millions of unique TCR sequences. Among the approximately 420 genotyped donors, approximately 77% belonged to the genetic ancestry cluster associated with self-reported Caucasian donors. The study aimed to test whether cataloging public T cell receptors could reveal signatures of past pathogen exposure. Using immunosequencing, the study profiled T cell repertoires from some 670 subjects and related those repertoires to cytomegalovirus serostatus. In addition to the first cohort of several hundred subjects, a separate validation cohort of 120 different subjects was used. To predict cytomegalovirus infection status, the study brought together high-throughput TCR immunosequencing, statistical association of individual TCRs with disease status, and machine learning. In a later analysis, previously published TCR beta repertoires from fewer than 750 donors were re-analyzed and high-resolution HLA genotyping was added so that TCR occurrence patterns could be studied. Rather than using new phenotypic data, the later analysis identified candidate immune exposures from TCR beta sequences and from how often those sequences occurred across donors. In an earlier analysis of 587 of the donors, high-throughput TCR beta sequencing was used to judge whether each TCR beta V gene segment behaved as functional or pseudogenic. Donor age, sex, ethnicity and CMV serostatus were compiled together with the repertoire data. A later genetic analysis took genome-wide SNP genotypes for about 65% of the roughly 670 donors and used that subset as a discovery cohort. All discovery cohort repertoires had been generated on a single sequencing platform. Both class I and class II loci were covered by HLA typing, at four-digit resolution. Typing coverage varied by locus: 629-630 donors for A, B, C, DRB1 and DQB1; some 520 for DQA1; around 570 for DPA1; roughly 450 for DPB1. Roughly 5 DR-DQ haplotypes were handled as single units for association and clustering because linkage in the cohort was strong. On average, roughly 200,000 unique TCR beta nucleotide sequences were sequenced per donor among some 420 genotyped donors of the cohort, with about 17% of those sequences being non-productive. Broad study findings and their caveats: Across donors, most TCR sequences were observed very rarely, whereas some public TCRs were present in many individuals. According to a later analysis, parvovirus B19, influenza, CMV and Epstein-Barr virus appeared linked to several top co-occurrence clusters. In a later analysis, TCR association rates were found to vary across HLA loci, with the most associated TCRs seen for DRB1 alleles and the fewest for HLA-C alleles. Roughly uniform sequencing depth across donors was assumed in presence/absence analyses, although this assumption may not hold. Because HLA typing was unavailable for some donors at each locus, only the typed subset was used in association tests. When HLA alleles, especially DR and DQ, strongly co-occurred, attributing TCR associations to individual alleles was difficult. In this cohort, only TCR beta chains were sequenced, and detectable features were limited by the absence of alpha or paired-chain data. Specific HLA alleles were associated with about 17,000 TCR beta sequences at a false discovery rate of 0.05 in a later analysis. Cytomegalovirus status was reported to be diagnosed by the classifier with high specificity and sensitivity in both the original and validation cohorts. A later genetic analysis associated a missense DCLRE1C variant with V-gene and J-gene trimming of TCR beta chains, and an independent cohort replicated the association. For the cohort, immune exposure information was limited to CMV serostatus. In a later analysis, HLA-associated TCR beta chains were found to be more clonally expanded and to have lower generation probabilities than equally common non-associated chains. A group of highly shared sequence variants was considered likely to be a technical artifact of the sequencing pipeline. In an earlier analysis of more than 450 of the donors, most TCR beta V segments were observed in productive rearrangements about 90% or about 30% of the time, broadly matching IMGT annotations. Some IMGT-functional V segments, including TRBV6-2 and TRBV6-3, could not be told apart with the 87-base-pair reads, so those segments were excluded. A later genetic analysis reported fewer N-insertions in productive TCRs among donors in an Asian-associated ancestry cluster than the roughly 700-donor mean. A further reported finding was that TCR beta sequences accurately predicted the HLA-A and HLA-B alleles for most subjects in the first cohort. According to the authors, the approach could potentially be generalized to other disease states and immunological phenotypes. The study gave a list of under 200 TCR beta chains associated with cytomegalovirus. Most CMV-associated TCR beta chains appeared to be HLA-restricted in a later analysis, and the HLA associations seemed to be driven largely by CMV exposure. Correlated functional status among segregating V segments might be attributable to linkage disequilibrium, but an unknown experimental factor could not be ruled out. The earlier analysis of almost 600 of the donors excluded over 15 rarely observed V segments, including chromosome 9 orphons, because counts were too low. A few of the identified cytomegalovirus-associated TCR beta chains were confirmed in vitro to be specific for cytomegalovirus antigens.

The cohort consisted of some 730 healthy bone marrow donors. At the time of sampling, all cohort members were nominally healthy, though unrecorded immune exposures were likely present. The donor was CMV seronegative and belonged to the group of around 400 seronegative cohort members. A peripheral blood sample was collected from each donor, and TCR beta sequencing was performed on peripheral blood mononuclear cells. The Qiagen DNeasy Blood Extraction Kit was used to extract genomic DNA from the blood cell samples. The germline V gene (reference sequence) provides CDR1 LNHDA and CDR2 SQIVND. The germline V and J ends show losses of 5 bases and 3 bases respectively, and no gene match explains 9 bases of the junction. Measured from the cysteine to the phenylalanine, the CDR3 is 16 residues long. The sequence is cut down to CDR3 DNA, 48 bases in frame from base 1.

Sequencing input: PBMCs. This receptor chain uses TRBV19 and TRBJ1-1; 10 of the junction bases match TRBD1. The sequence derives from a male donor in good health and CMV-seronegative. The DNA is TGTGCCAGTAGTGCAGGGACAGGGGCGAGGTACACTGAAGCTTTCTTT. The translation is CASSAGTGARYTEAFF. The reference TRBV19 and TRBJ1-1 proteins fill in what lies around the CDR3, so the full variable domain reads DGGITQSPKYLFRKEGQNVTLSCEQNLNHDAMYWYRQDPGQGLRLIYYSQIVNDFQKGDIAEGYSVSREKKESFPLTVTSAQKNPTAFYLCASSAGTGARYTEAFFGQGTRLTVV.